Below are 28 T cell receptor beta chains sequenced from a single sample in a study of T cell responses to AZD1222 COVID-19 vaccine. Data came from immunoSEQ multiplex PCR; TCRdb stores just in-frame clones and leaves some out. The repertoire holds 190,000 or so clones, roughly 90% seen once, with nearly 3.5% in the top ten. The sequencing used peripheral blood, collected 28 days after the second AZD1222 dose. The receptors derive from an adult who received the AZD1222 COVID-19 vaccine.

This chain connects TRBV3-1 (or the pseudogene TRBV3-2) to TRBJ1-1; D might be TRBD1 (6 bases). The CDR3 covers 14 residues. Germline CDR1 and CDR2: LGHDT and YNNKEL (reference sequence). V was trimmed by 4 bases and J by 4 bases, leaving 13 bases between them. The CDR3 protein is CASSPGHPGTEAFF. The CDR3 nucleotides read TGTGCCAGCAGCCCGGGACATCCGGGCACTGAAGCTTTCTTT.

The V gene is TRBV28, the J gene TRBJ1-6; D perhaps matches TRBD1 (5 bases). The CDR3 covers 15 residues. V was pared by 5 bases and J by 7 bases, with 15 bases between. Germline-derived CDR1 and CDR2 are MDHEN and SYDVKM. CDR3 in amino acids: CASSLGGFGNSPLHF. The CDR3 bases are TGTGCCAGCAGTCTGGGGGGGTTCGGGAATTCACCCCTCCACTTT.

The chain has TRBV5-1 and TRBJ2-7; TRBD1 might be the D (6 bases). With 1 base removed from V and 7 bases from J, the gap between germline ends came to 24 bases. The V gene's germline CDR1 is SGHRS and CDR2 YFSETQ. The CDR3 sequence is 17 residues long. The CDR3 coding sequence is TGCGCCAGCAGCTTGAACCCCCACGGACCATTGGACAGAGAGCAGTACTTC. Its translation is CASSLNPHGPLDREQYF.

This clone was seen once. This chain links TRBV18 with TRBJ1-4; 8 nucleotides match TRBD1. Germline assignment: CDR1 KGHSH and CDR2 LQKENI. The CDR3 extends over 13 amino acids. Trimming at V came to 4 bases and at J to 14 bases, leaving 9 bases not matched to a gene. In DNA form, the CDR3 reads TGTGCCAGCTCACTGGACTTGGGACAGGTCCTGTTTTTT. Translation gives CASSLDLGQVLFF.

The chain carries TRBV10-2 and TRBJ2-7; TRBD2 matches at 10 bases. The length of the CDR3 is 16 residues. J lost 3 bases, V lost 5 bases, and 10 bases had no gene match. In germline, CDR1 is WSHSY, CDR2 SAAADI. CDR3 in DNA: TGCGCCAGCAGTTACGAGCGGGAGGGCTTGTTCTACGAGCAGTACTTC. Amino acid sequence: CASSYEREGLFYEQYF.

The rearrangement uses TRBV11-3 and TRBJ2-1, with D possibly matching TRBD2 (6 bases). Between the trimmed V and J ends, which lost 5 bases and 0 bases, there was a span of 14 bases. The CDR3 is 16 residues long. The germline V gene encodes CDR1 SGHNT and CDR2 YENEEA. This CDR3 reads CASSTLASSSYNEQFF. The CDR3 bases are TGTGCCAGCAGCACACTAGCCTCGAGCTCCTACAATGAGCAGTTCTTC.

This clone showed up just once. This chain's CDR3 is CASSYRVPNIQYF. The CDR3 bases are TGTGCCAGCAGTTACAGGGTTCCAAACATTCAGTACTTC. V is TRBV28 and J is TRBJ2-4; a weak D match, TRBD1 (6 bases). The CDR3 runs 13 residues. CDR1 is MDHEN and CDR2 is SYDVKM in the germline V gene. Between the trimmed V and J ends, which lost 4 bases and 6 bases, there was a span of 10 bases.

V and J are TRBV12-3 or TRBV12-4 and TRBJ1-4; D gene uncertain. Trimming left V 3 bases short and J 8 bases short, with 4 bases between. The CDR3 is 11 residues long. The CDR3 DNA sequence: TGTGCCAGCAGTTTCGCCGAAAAACTGTTTTTT. This gives the protein CASSFAEKLFF.

J is TRBJ1-5 and V is TRBV7-2; no reliable D call. V gave up 1 base and J gave up 11 bases, with 18 bases separating them. Germline V lookup: CDR1 SGHTA, CDR2 FQGNSA. The CDR3 extends over 15 amino acids. The CDR3 DNA reads as TGTGCCAGCAGCTTAGTTGAGGCAGGACGCACGACCCAGCATTTT. Its protein is CASSLVEAGRTTQHF.

This clone is a singleton in its sample. The V gene is TRBV9, the J gene TRBJ2-3; TRBD2 might be the D (5 bases). CDR1 and CDR2 (germline): SGDLS, YYNGEE. V was clipped by 4 bases and J by 0 bases, with 12 bases between them. CDR3 length: 15 residues. CDR3 sequence reads: CASSSREDSTDTQYF. In DNA, the CDR3 is TGTGCCAGCAGCTCCCGGGAAGACAGCACAGATACGCAGTATTTT.

The rearrangement uses TRBV5-6 and TRBJ2-1; D call uncertain. The germline gives CDR1 SGHDT, CDR2 YYEEEE. V lost 4 bases and J 7 bases, leaving 18 bases between the germline ends. CDR3 size: 15 residues. The CDR3 protein is CASSTTTIGANEQFF. DNA of the CDR3: TGTGCCAGCAGCACCACTACCATCGGCGCGAATGAGCAGTTCTTC.

This clone was recorded only once. The chain links TRBV19 to TRBJ1-4, with TRBD1 identical over 9 bases. V lost 5 bases, J lost 7 bases, and 5 bases stayed unmatched. Germline values: CDR1 LNHDA, CDR2 SQIVND (reference sequence). CDR3 length: 14 residues. CDR3 DNA: TGTGCCAGTAGTCCTACAGGGGGCCTTGAAAAACTGTTTTTT. Translation: CASSPTGGLEKLFF. The variable domain in full, completed from reference TRBV19 and TRBJ1-4, reads DGGITQSPKYLFRKEGQNVTLSCEQNLNHDAMYWYRQDPGQGLRLIYYSQIVNDFQKGDIAEGYSVSREKKESFPLTVTSAQKNPTAFYLCASSPTGGLEKLFFGSGTQLSVL.

This clone has a handful of counts. The J gene is TRBJ2-7, the V gene TRBV5-1, with 7 nucleotides matching TRBD1. The CDR3 totals 16 residues. V dropped 2 bases and J dropped 0; count of bases not matched to a gene: 8. In germline, CDR1 is SGHRS, CDR2 YFSETQ. The CDR3 loop is CASSFRQGVSSYEQYF. In nucleotides, the CDR3 is TGCGCCAGCAGCTTCCGGCAGGGGGTTAGCTCCTACGAGCAGTACTTC.

The CDR3: CASSRGVAGNNEQFF. The DNA for the CDR3 is TGTGCCAGCAGCCGTGGGGTAGCGGGAAACAATGAGCAGTTCTTC. This chain links TRBV11-3 with TRBJ2-1; TRBD2 matches at 8 bases. Germline assignment: CDR1 SGHNT and CDR2 YENEEA. The V and J ends lost 5 bases and 5 bases, in that order; junction bases with no gene match: 8. CDR3 length equals 15 residues.

The chain employs TRBV5-5 and TRBJ1-3, with 9 bases matching TRBD1. Germline V gene lookup returns CDR1 SGHKS and CDR2 YYEKEE (reference sequence). This CDR3 has 17 residues. The ends lost 5 bases at V and 0 bases at J; junction bases unmatched: 9. CDR3 DNA sequence: TGTGCCAGCAGATACCGGGACAGGGCTCTCTCTGGAAACACCATATATTTT. Amino acid sequence: CASRYRDRALSGNTIYF.

The chain joins TRBV5-1 to TRBJ2-7, with D hard to call. Germline CDR1 SGHRS, CDR2 YFSETQ. The CDR3 is made up of 14 amino acids. Deletions cut 0 bases from V and 5 bases from J, with 12 bases between. This chain's CDR3 is CASSLAINGNEQYF. The DNA for the CDR3 is TGCGCCAGCAGCTTGGCGATAAACGGCAACGAGCAGTACTTC.

The gene calls are TRBV7-9 and TRBJ2-1; 7 nucleotides line up with TRBD2. After removal of 6 bases from V and 9 bases from J, the junction contained 14 bases not matched to a gene. Germline V CDR1 and CDR2: SEHNR, FQNEAQ (reference sequence). CDR3 length: 15 amino acids. The DNA for the CDR3 is TGTGCCAGCAGACGAGCCTCCGCTAGCGGCCCTGAGCAGTTCTTC. Protein product: CASRRASASGPEQFF.

The V and J genes are TRBV18 and TRBJ2-1; D possibly corresponds to TRBD2 (5 bases). CDR3 size: 15 residues. The germline V and J ends were trimmed by 3 bases and 4 bases, with 13 bases remaining between them. The germline gives CDR1 KGHSH, CDR2 LQKENI. The chain's CDR3 is CASSPGALDYNEQFF. CDR3 in DNA: TGTGCCAGCTCACCGGGAGCGCTCGATTACAATGAGCAGTTCTTC.

The chain carries TRBV4-2 and TRBJ1-1, with D unclear. This CDR3 spans 15 amino acids. Germline V gene data show CDR1 as LGHNA and CDR2 as YNFKEQ. V lost 0 bases and J 0 bases, leaving 8 bases between the germline ends. The CDR3 here is CASSQDRGLNTEAFF. CDR3 nucleotide sequence: TGTGCCAGCAGCCAAGATAGAGGGTTGAACACTGAAGCTTTCTTT.

The rearrangement joins TRBV9 to TRBJ1-1, with 9 bases matching TRBD1. The CDR3 spans 12 residues. V was clipped by 2 bases and J by 7 bases; unmatched bases: 0. Germline V gene lookup returns CDR1 SGDLS and CDR2 YYNGEE. The CDR3 DNA reads as TGTGCCAGCAGCGTGGACAGGGGTGAAGCTTTCTTT. Translation gives CASSVDRGEAFF.

Only a few counts were recorded for this clone. The V call is TRBV25-1, the J call TRBJ2-7; TRBD2 agrees at 12 bases. J gave up 4 bases and V 2 bases, and 0 bases lay outside the gene matches. Germline-derived CDR1 and CDR2 are MGHDK and SYGVNS. The CDR3 has 14 amino acids. The CDR3 here is CASSELAGGYEQYF. The CDR3 DNA reads TGTGCCAGCAGTGAACTAGCGGGAGGGTACGAGCAGTACTTC.

The chain has TRBV6-5 and TRBJ1-2; 8 bases fit TRBD1. Germline lookup yields CDR1 MNHEY and CDR2 SVGAGI. The V and J ends lost 2 bases and 3 bases, in that order; junction bases with no gene match: 5. The CDR3 length is 15 residues. The DNA of the CDR3 is TGTGCCAGCAGTTACGCGACAGGGGACTACTATGGCTACACCTTC. This sequence encodes CASSYATGDYYGYTF.

This rearrangement joins TRBV28 to TRBJ2-3; 8 bases match TRBD2. With V trimmed by 5 bases and J by 4 bases, 8 bases remained unmatched. The CDR3 is made up of 15 amino acids. Looked up from germline, CDR1 is MDHEN and CDR2 is SYDVKM. The CDR3 bases are TGTGCCAGCAGTCCCTTGCGGGGGGTATCAGATACGCAGTATTTT. This encodes CASSPLRGVSDTQYF.

The CDR3 is CASSRSTNTNYGYTF. In DNA, the CDR3 is TGTGCCAGCAGTAGATCCACTAATACTAACTATGGCTACACCTTC. The V gene is TRBV27, the J gene TRBJ1-2; D is unclear. V was clipped by 5 bases and J by 0 bases, with 13 bases between them. Germline loops: CDR1 MNHEY, CDR2 SMNVEV (reference sequence). The CDR3 extends over 15 amino acids.

The chain has TRBV6-4 and TRBJ2-2, with unresolved D. Germline V gene data show CDR1 as MRHNA and CDR2 as SNTAGT. The CDR3 totals 15 residues. The V end lost 0 bases, the J end lost 7 bases, and 12 bases lay between the germline ends. CDR3: CASSDSSGLSGELFF. In nucleotides, the CDR3 is TGTGCCAGCAGTGACTCGTCGGGTCTCAGCGGGGAGCTGTTTTTT.

CDR3 nucleotide sequence: TGTGCCAGCAGCTTACGGGAGGGTTCGTCCTACAATGAGCAGTTCTTC. Translating it yields CASSLREGSSYNEQFF. V usage is TRBV7-3 and J usage is TRBJ2-1; 8 bases align to TRBD2. The CDR3 is 16 residues long. Trimming removed 2 bases from V and 1 base from J; junction bases left unmatched: 4. CDR1 is SGHTA, CDR2 FQGTGA, per germline.

The table lists this clone with a count of one. The chain combines TRBV27 with TRBJ2-3; D is perhaps TRBD2 (6 bases). Trimming shortened V by 8 bases and J by 5 bases, and 14 bases separated the two germline ends. Germline CDR1 is MNHEY and CDR2 is SMNVEV (reference sequence). There are 13 residues in the CDR3. In DNA form, the CDR3 reads TGTGCCAGCGGCTACGGGAGAAGAGATACGCAGTATTTT. Translating gives CASGYGRRDTQYF.

This rearrangement joins TRBV5-1 to TRBJ2-3, with 13 bases fitting TRBD2. Germline V CDR1 and CDR2: SGHRS, YFSETQ. V gave up 3 bases and J gave up 5 bases; unmatched junction bases: 6. The CDR3 covers 16 residues. The CDR3 sequence: CASSSTSGRARDTQYF. The CDR3 nucleotides are TGCGCCAGCAGCTCCACTAGCGGGAGGGCTAGAGATACGCAGTATTTT.